This is a list of T cell receptor beta chains from one sample in a study of blood T cell repertoires in COVID-19. The table came from immunoSEQ multiplex PCR; TCRdb's copy has only in-frame clones and leaves some out. The data contain over 70,000 clones, about 80% of them seen just once; the ten biggest clones take up roughly 20%. Sequencing was done on a sample of peripheral blood. Receptors were obtained from a man in his 70s who had recovered from COVID-19. Both conserved end residues are part of each CDR3. The order of the fields is clone size, J gene, V gene, D gene, CDR3 protein, CDR3 DNA. The D gene is left open where the match is weak. Not all rows give a size; the values are once, few, many and, for expanded clones, a class.

>many|TRBJ1-1|TRBV11-2|NA
CASSLQYRDTEAFF
TGTGCCAGCAGCTTACAATACCGAGACACTGAAGCTTTCTTT
>NA|TRBJ1-3|TRBV7-6|NA
CASSLDGRGLTGNTIYF
TGTGCCAGCAGCTTAGACGGACGAGGGCTAACGGGAAACACCATATATTTT
>NA|TRBJ2-1|TRBV19|TRBD2
CASSPAGGAYNEQFF
TGTGCCAGTAGTCCAGCGGGAGGTGCCTACAATGAGCAGTTCTTC
>NA|TRBJ2-7|TRBV27|TRBD2
CASSLSPRGTYEQYF
TGTGCCAGCAGTTTATCGCCGCGGGGGACCTACGAGCAGTACTTC
>NA|TRBJ2-2|TRBV19|TRBD1
CASRDRGTTGELFF
TGTGCCTCCCGAGACAGGGGTACTACCGGGGAGCTGTTTTTT
>NA|TRBJ1-2|TRBV19|TRBD1
CASSTGQGESGYTF
TGTGCCAGTAGTACCGGGCAGGGGGAATCTGGCTACACCTTC
>few|TRBJ2-3|TRBV7-6|TRBD1
CASSAGTGGTDTQYF
TGTGCCAGCAGCGCAGGGACAGGTGGCACAGATACGCAGTATTTT
>NA|TRBJ1-2|TRBV6-5|TRBD1
CASSHRGEGYGYTF
TGTGCCAGCTCACACAGGGGGGAGGGCTATGGCTACACCTTC
>NA|TRBJ1-5|TRBV2|TRBD1
CASNGQVEQPQHF
TGTGCCAGCAACGGACAGGTTGAACAGCCCCAGCATTTT
>NA|TRBJ1-2|TRBV5-5|NA
CASSFQGLGYGYTF
TGTGCCAGCAGCTTCCAGGGGCTTGGCTATGGCTACACCTTC
>NA|TRBJ2-2|TRBV7-2|NA
CASSRDSVDTGELFF
TGTGCCAGCAGCCGGGACTCAGTGGACACCGGGGAGCTGTTTTTT
>NA|TRBJ1-3|TRBV4-1|NA
CASSRYSGASGNTIYF
TGCGCCAGCAGCCGATACTCAGGGGCTTCTGGAAACACCATATATTTT
>NA|TRBJ1-5|TRBV3-1/TRBV3-2|TRBD1
CASSRTGGNQPQHF
TGTGCCAGCAGCCGGACAGGGGGCAATCAGCCCCAGCATTTT
>NA|TRBJ1-3|TRBV3-1/TRBV3-2|NA
CASSQKGSDTIYF
TGTGCCAGCAGCCAGAAGGGGTCGGACACCATATATTTT
>NA|TRBJ1-5|TRBV10-3|NA
CAISEGQTLLAAQHF
TGTGCCATCAGTGAGGGCCAGACTCTCCTGGCGGCCCAGCATTTT
>NA|TRBJ2-5|TRBV10-3|TRBD2
CAISNSGTSTETQYF
TGTGCCATCAGCAACAGCGGGACTAGTACCGAGACCCAGTACTTC
>NA|TRBJ1-5|TRBV10-2|NA
CASMEGYSNQPQHF
TGCGCCAGCATGGAGGGTTATAGCAATCAGCCCCAGCATTTT
>NA|TRBJ2-3|TRBV2|NA
CATLFVGGGGSTTDTQYF
TGTGCCACCCTATTCGTTGGGGGGGGCGGTAGTACGACAGATACGCAGTATTTT
>NA|TRBJ2-2|TRBV11-3|NA
CASSPRGPIGELFF
TGTGCCAGCAGTCCGCGGGGGCCCATCGGGGAGCTGTTTTTT
>NA|TRBJ1-6|TRBV4-1|NA
CASSQVYRSQEFPPLHF
TGCGCCAGCAGCCAGGTATACAGGTCGCAGGAGTTTCCACCCCTCCACTTT
>medium-sized|TRBJ1-5|TRBV3-1/TRBV3-2|NA
CASSPNDHETGYSNQPQHF
TGTGCCAGCAGCCCCAACGACCACGAAACGGGGTATAGCAATCAGCCCCAGCATTTT
>NA|TRBJ2-3|TRBV6-6|TRBD2
CASSPPSGTTDTQYF
TGTGCCAGCAGTCCCCCTAGCGGGACTACAGATACGCAGTATTTT
>few|TRBJ1-1|TRBV28|NA
CASGGGDTEAFF
TGTGCCAGCGGAGGGGGGGACACTGAAGCTTTCTTT
>NA|TRBJ2-7|TRBV18|TRBD1
CASLPPTGGSSYEQYF
TGTGCCAGCTTACCTCCCACAGGGGGGAGCTCCTACGAGCAGTACTTC